A single sample is the source of the 18 T cell receptor beta chains below, sequenced in a study of blood T cell repertoires in COVID-19. Sequencing used immunoSEQ multiplex PCR; TCRdb keeps in-frame clones, though not all of them. The data show more than 70,000 clones, about nine tenths seen once. The sequenced sample was peripheral blood. These receptors all come from a woman in her late teens or twenties with acute or convalescent COVID-19.

The chain has TRBV10-3 and TRBJ1-6, with TRBD1 as a possible D gene (6 bases). There are 14 residues in the CDR3. V lost 11 bases, J lost 10 bases, and 21 bases lay in between. Germline V gives CDR1 ENHRY, CDR2 SYGVKD. CDR3 DNA: TGTGCCTCCTGGGGGGGTAGCAGGGGATCACCCCTCCACTTT. It specifies CASWGGSRGSPLHF.

This chain joins TRBV28 and TRBJ1-2; tentatively, D is TRBD1 (5 bases). This CDR3 is 15 amino acids long. Germline CDR1 and CDR2: MDHEN and SYDVKM. The V and J ends lost 4 bases and 6 bases respectively, with 18 bases between them. The CDR3 DNA follows: TGTGCCAGCAGTTCCCCGTTCAGGGAAAGGGATGGCTACACCTTC. Its translation: CASSSPFRERDGYTF.

The chain combines TRBV6-6 with TRBJ2-5, with no clear D. There are 12 residues in the CDR3. V was shortened by 2 bases and J by 1 base, with 2 bases between the two germline ends. Germline values: CDR1 MNHNY, CDR2 SVGAGI (reference sequence). CDR3 in DNA: TGTGCCAGCAGTTACCTCCAAGAGACCCAGTACTTC. As protein: CASSYLQETQYF.

CDR3 sequence (DNA): TGTGCCAGCAGCCAAGCGCTATTGGCTAGCGGGGCCTACGAGCAGTACTTC. Translating gives CASSQALLASGAYEQYF. The V gene is TRBV6-2 or TRBV6-3, the J gene TRBJ2-7; 9 bases match TRBD2. The germline V gene has CDR1 MNHEY and CDR2 SVGEGT. This CDR3 comprises 17 residues. V was pared by 6 bases and J by 2 bases, with 14 bases of the junction left unmatched.

This chain connects TRBV2 to TRBJ2-6; unclear D gene. The germline V gene encodes CDR1 SNHLY and CDR2 FYNNEI. Trimming pared 4 bases from V and 2 bases from J, leaving 9 bases between. This CDR3 region has 15 residues. The CDR3 DNA follows: TGTGCCAGCAGTGGCTTCGGTCCTGGGGCCAACGTCCTGACTTTC. Translating it yields CASSGFGPGANVLTF.

The table lists this clone with a few counts. The rearrangement links TRBV5-5 to TRBJ1-2; 7 bases match TRBD1. CDR1 and CDR2 (germline): SGHKS, YYEKEE (reference sequence). The CDR3 has 15 residues. The V gene end was trimmed by 0 bases and the J gene end by 4 bases; junction bases not matched to a gene: 6. The CDR3 nucleotides are TGTGCCAGCAGCTTGGCTAGGGGGCTTGGCTATGGCTACACCTTC. Translation: CASSLARGLGYGYTF.

The J gene is TRBJ2-4, the V gene TRBV28; 9 nucleotides align to TRBD1. Germline loops: CDR1 MDHEN, CDR2 SYDVKM. CDR3 length: 15 residues. V gave up 4 bases and J gave up 7 bases; unmatched junction bases: 8. The CDR3 DNA reads TGTGCCAGCAGTTCCCCGGGACAGGGCTCGAACATTCAGTACTTC. Its translation: CASSSPGQGSNIQYF. Drawing the rest from reference TRBV28 and TRBJ2-4, the complete variable domain is DVKVTQSSRYLVKRTGEKVFLECVQDMDHENMFWYRQDPGLGLRLIYFSYDVKMKEKGDIPEGYSVSREKKERFSLILESASTNQTSMYLCASSSPGQGSNIQYFGAGTRLSVL.

The CDR3 DNA sequence: TGCGCCAGCAGCCAAGATGCGGTGGGACAAAACACTGAAGCTTTCTTT. Translation: CASSQDAVGQNTEAFF. The rearrangement uses TRBV4-3 and TRBJ1-1, with a weak D call TRBD1 (6 bases). Germline loops: CDR1 LGHNA, CDR2 YSLEER. The CDR3 consists of 16 residues. V dropped 0 bases and J dropped 2 bases, with 13 bases sitting between them.

CDR3 region: CASSLPGWGDTQYF. CDR3 in DNA: TGTGCCAGCAGTTTACCGGGGTGGGGAGATACGCAGTATTTT. The chain carries TRBV28 and TRBJ2-3, with D possibly being TRBD2 (5 bases). From germline, CDR1 is MDHEN and CDR2 SYDVKM. Trimming left V 2 bases short and J 5 bases short, with 11 bases between. The CDR3 spans 14 residues.

The chain combines TRBV6-6 with TRBJ1-3; D might be TRBD1 (5 bases). The CDR3 totals 18 residues. Trimming stripped 5 bases from V and 0 bases from J, with 20 bases between. Per the germline V gene, CDR1 is MNHNY and CDR2 is SVGAGI (reference sequence). CDR3 in DNA: TGTGCCAGCAGTCAAACCACCTTACAGGTACTCTCTGGAAACACCATATATTTT. Protein product: CASSQTTLQVLSGNTIYF.

This clone was seen only a few times. V usage is TRBV11-2 and J usage is TRBJ2-1; TRBD2 aligns across 8 bases. Looked up from germline, CDR1 is SGHAT and CDR2 is FQNNGV. Losses at the gene ends were 2 bases for V and 8 bases for J; bases not matched to a gene: 11. CDR3 length equals 16 residues. The CDR3 protein is CASSLLRGRSTDEQFF. The CDR3 DNA reads TGTGCCAGCAGCTTATTACGCGGGAGGAGCACGGATGAGCAGTTCTTC.

The chain employs TRBV20-1 and TRBJ2-4; TRBD2 might be the D (6 bases). The ends were cut back, 3 bases at V and 0 bases at J, with 12 bases in the middle. Germline lookup yields CDR1 DFQATT and CDR2 SNEGSKA (reference sequence). The CDR3 is 15 residues long. CDR3 sequence: CSASTGEVAKNIQYF. Here the CDR3 DNA reads TGCAGTGCTAGTACGGGGGAGGTAGCCAAAAACATTCAGTACTTC.

Remarks on this clone: Other nucleotide sequences from this sample produce the same CDR3. V usage is TRBV7-2 and J usage is TRBJ1-4, with TRBD1 matching 10 bases. Germline lookup yields CDR1 SGHTA and CDR2 FQGNSA. The V gene end was trimmed by 5 bases and the J gene end by 5 bases; junction bases not matched to a gene: 5. This CDR3 region has 15 residues. Written as DNA, the CDR3 is TGTGCCAGCAGCCCCGGGGGACAGGGGAATGAAAAACTGTTTTTT. Protein sequence: CASSPGGQGNEKLFF.

The V and J genes are TRBV6-6 and TRBJ2-7, with 12 bases fitting TRBD1. CDR3 length: 15 amino acids. Germline lookup yields CDR1 MNHNY and CDR2 SVGAGI (reference sequence). V trimming: 1 base; J trimming: 6 bases; junction bases outside the gene matches: 4. The CDR3 spells CASSYLGQGAGEQYF. In DNA, the CDR3 is TGTGCCAGCAGTTACTTGGGACAGGGGGCGGGCGAGCAGTACTTC.

The chain joins TRBV6-5 to TRBJ2-7; D may be TRBD1 (6 bases). Trimming removed 8 bases at V and 4 bases at J, with 18 bases between. Germline values: CDR1 MNHEY, CDR2 SVGAGI. This CDR3 region has 14 residues. CDR3 sequence (DNA): TGTGCCAGCGCTCCGAACAGGGTACCGTACGAGCAGTACTTC. This encodes CASAPNRVPYEQYF.

The J gene is TRBJ1-3, the V gene TRBV19, with TRBD1 matching 7 bases. The V segment lost 5 bases and the J segment 0 bases; nucleotides outside the gene matches: 4. Germline V lookup: CDR1 LNHDA, CDR2 SQIVND (reference sequence). The CDR3 is 15 residues long. CDR3 region: CASSPRTGSGNTIYF. The CDR3 coding sequence is TGTGCCAGTAGTCCACGGACAGGCTCTGGAAACACCATATATTTT.

This clone was counted only a few times. This sequence joins TRBV6-5 and TRBJ1-5; D gene unclear. Germline V CDR1 and CDR2: MNHEY, SVGAGI. The CDR3 totals 15 residues. The germline V and J ends were trimmed by 6 bases and 0 bases, with 12 bases remaining between them. The CDR3 nucleotides are TGTGCCAGCAGACAAGAGAGGAATAGCAATCAGCCCCAGCATTTT. It encodes CASRQERNSNQPQHF.

The rearrangement links TRBV5-1 to TRBJ2-1; 9 bases align to TRBD2. Trimming at V came to 0 bases and at J to 0 bases, leaving 4 bases not matched to a gene. Germline V gene sequence: CDR1 SGHRS, CDR2 YFSETQ. This CDR3 region has 17 residues. CDR3 nucleotide sequence: TGCGCCAGCAGCTTGGAAGGTAGCGGGAGCTCCTACAATGAGCAGTTCTTC. It translates to CASSLEGSGSSYNEQFF. Using reference TRBV5-1 and TRBJ2-1 for the parts outside the CDR3, the full variable domain is KAGVTQTPRYLIKTRGQQVTLSCSPISGHRSVSWYQQTPGQGLQFLFEYFSETQRNKGNFPGRFSGRQFSNSRSEMNVSTLELGDSALYLCASSLEGSGSSYNEQFFGPGTRLTVL.